This T cell receptor beta chain is from a study of T and B cells in COVID-19 patients. Overall study: The recovered cohort's median age was 34 years, versus less than 75 years in active infection. Study findings and constraints: CD4+, regulatory T cell, CD8+ and sorted SARS-CoV-2-responsive or tetramer+ T cells were not yet sequenced.

The CDR3 is made up of 15 amino acids. The V end was cut by 1 base, the J end by 8 bases, with 15 bases between. Germline V gene sequence: CDR1 SEHNR, CDR2 FQNEAQ (reference sequence). TRB was amplified from approximately 250-500 ng of blood genomic DNA. TRB rearrangements were amplified by multiplex PCR with BIOMED2 TRB-A/B primers. MiXCR, applied by TCRdb to the multiplex PCR reads, yields one record per CDR3 protein. This table holds over 5,500 distinct CDR3 sequences, 27% found once. This clonotype appeared a few times. Its antigen is still unknown. This clonotype originated in a human donor with active COVID-19. The donor label of this sample is uncertain. This chain links TRBV7-9 with TRBJ2-1; D might be TRBD2 (6 bases). Sample: blood. CDR3 nucleotide sequence: TGTGCCAGCAGCTTAGACGGGACTTCGATCCATGAGCAGTTCTTC. It codes for CASSLDGTSIHEQFF.